Presented here are 10 T cell receptor beta chains from one specimen sequenced in a study of identical twins. TCRdb called the 5' RACE reads again in MiXCR, with one record for every CDR3 protein. The sample holds more than 200,000 distinct CDR3 sequences; roughly a tenth are singletons and the top ten take 5% to 6.5%. What was sequenced was memory (CD45RO+) T cells sorted from blood. The receptors derive from a woman younger than 30 in good health.

The rearrangement links TRBV29-1 to TRBJ1-2; 7 bases line up with TRBD1. CDR3 size: 11 residues. V shed 7 bases, J shed 6 bases, and the junction held 5 bases outside the gene matches. Germline V CDR1 and CDR2: SQVTM, ANQGSEA. The CDR3 bases are TGCAGCGGGGGACAGAGAGATGGCTACACCTTC. It specifies CSGGQRDGYTF.

This clonotype was recorded a few times. This chain uses TRBV10-3 with TRBJ2-1; no clear D. Germline V lookup: CDR1 ENHRY, CDR2 SYGVKD. V lost 10 bases and J lost 7, with 14 bases in between. The CDR3 spans 12 residues. CDR3 sequence: CATRASPNEQFF. Here the CDR3 DNA reads TGTGCCACCCGAGCCAGCCCGAATGAGCAGTTCTTC.

This clonotype was detected a few times. The chain uses TRBV20-1 and TRBJ2-1; perhaps TRBD2 as D (5 bases). Germline V lookup: CDR1 DFQATT, CDR2 SNEGSKA (reference sequence). Trimming removed 5 bases from V and 3 bases from J, with 14 bases in between. There are 14 residues in the CDR3. Here the CDR3 DNA reads TGCAGTGCTTTACCGGGATCTAACTACAATGAGCAGTTCTTC. Protein sequence: CSALPGSNYNEQFF.

In its sample, this clonotype was seen many times. The chain combines TRBV5-1 with TRBJ1-1; 8 bases agree with TRBD1. Germline V gene lookup returns CDR1 SGHRS and CDR2 YFSETQ. CDR3 size: 14 residues. With V trimmed by 3 bases and J by 1 base, 2 bases remained unmatched. In DNA, the CDR3 is TGCGCCAGCAGCTCCCAGGGGGCGAACACTGAAGCTTTCTTT. Encoded protein: CASSSQGANTEAFF.

This clonotype was counted between two and nine times. The genes are TRBV7-2 and TRBJ2-5; D gene unclear. The CDR3 is 16 residues long. CDR1 SGHTA and CDR2 FQGNSA come from the germline V gene. Trimming took 3 bases from V and 3 from J, leaving 17 bases between them. CDR3 region: CASSFSTATGEETQYF. The CDR3 region has the DNA TGTGCCAGCAGCTTTAGCACAGCCACCGGAGAAGAGACCCAGTACTTC.

This clonotype was detected a few times. This chain joins TRBV11-2 and TRBJ1-1; unclear D gene. The germline V and J ends were trimmed by 3 bases and 0 bases, with 11 bases remaining between them. Per germline, CDR1 SGHAT and CDR2 FQNNGV. The CDR3 covers 15 residues. Here the CDR3 reads CASSFRPEMNTEAFF. Written as DNA, the CDR3 is TGTGCCAGCAGCTTCCGACCGGAAATGAACACTGAAGCTTTCTTT.

This clonotype was observed a few times. A read error is possible here, since a much larger clone lies one base away. This chain uses TRBV7-3 with TRBJ2-3; no clear D gene. V lost 0 bases and J lost 0, with 7 bases in between. CDR3 length: 15 amino acids. Per the germline V gene, CDR1 is SGHTA and CDR2 is FQGTGA. CDR3 amino acids: CASSLTLTSTDTQYF. CDR3 sequence (DNA): TGTGCCAGCAGCTTAACGCTGACTAGCACAGATACGCAGTATTTT.

This clonotype was seen only a few times. This rearrangement joins TRBV7-8 to TRBJ2-7; D possibly corresponds to TRBD2 (5 bases). With 4 bases removed from V and 4 bases from J, the gap between germline ends came to 20 bases. This CDR3 contains 16 residues. Germline V gives CDR1 SGHVS, CDR2 FQNEAQ. Here the CDR3 reads CASSSRKGAVSYEQYF. DNA for the CDR3: TGTGCCAGCAGCTCACGAAAGGGAGCGGTTTCGTACGAGCAGTACTTC.

This clonotype occurred many times. The V gene is TRBV20-1, the J gene TRBJ1-1, with 7 bases fitting TRBD1. V was clipped by 3 bases and J by 4 bases; unmatched bases: 8. This CDR3 comprises 14 residues. Germline V CDR1 and CDR2: DFQATT, SNEGSKA (reference sequence). CDR3 in amino acids: CSASDRAGGTEAFF. Here the CDR3 DNA reads TGCAGTGCTAGTGACAGGGCGGGTGGCACTGAAGCTTTCTTT.

This clonotype has only a few counts. The chain has TRBV19 and TRBJ2-2, with D hard to call. Trimming removed 8 bases from V and 4 bases from J, with 14 bases in between. Germline CDR1 LNHDA, CDR2 SQIVND (reference sequence). This CDR3 comprises 14 residues. DNA for the CDR3: TGTGCCAGTCGATTAACCCGGGTCACCGGGGAGCTGTTTTTT. This gives the protein CASRLTRVTGELFF.